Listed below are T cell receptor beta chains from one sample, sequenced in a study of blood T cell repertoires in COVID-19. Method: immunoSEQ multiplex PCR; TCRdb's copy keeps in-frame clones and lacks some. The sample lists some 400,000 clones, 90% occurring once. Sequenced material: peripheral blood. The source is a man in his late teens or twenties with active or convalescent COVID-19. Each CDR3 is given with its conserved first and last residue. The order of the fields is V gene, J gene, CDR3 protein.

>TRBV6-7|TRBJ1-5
CASSYDKTDHPNSNQPQHF
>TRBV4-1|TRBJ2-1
CASSQDSAGVNNEQFF
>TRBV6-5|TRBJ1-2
CASSSGLVNYGYTF
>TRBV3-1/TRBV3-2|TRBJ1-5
CASSQDPRPNQPQHF
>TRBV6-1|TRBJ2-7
CASSEWRLAVSEQYF
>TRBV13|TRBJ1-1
CASSNTGENTEAFF
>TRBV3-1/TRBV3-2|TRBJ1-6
CASTDSRNSPLHF
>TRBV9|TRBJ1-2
CASSAAVGGTGGYTF
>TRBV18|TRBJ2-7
CASSPESAGPYEQYF
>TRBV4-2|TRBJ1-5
CASSQGVRTGSNQPQHF
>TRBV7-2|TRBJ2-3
CASSLSGGVGGLDTQYF
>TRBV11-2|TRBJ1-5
CASSSGNQPQHF
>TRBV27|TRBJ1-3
CASSLLHLPQGSGGNTIYF
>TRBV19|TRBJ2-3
CASSIGGRQGTDTQYF
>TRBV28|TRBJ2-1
CASLSTSRYEQFF
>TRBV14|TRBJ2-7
CASSDYYEQYF
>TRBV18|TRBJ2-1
CASSPATGGFNEQFF
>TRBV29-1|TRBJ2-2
CSVDPSGIAGELFF
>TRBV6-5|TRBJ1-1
CASNRGQTRTEAFF
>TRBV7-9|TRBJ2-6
CASSLGTGGGSGANVLTF
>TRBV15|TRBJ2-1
CATSRSGTSGNYEQFF
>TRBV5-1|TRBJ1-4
CASSLEASRGGEKLFF
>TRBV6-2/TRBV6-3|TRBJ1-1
CASSYRRTGANTEAFF
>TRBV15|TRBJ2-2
CATSRVGGITGELFF
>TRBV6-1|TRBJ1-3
CASSLELTSGNTIYF
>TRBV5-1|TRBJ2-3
CASSLAPGQGTSTDTQYF
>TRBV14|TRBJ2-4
CASSQERTSGRDLAKNIQYF
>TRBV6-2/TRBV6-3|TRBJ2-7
CASSYSPDKPGDSPYEQYF
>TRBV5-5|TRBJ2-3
CASTLTTSTDTQYF
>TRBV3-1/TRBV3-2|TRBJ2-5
CASSQEGLRETQYF
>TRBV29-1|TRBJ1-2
CSVPAGGLDYGYTF